This TCR beta chain was recorded in a study of T-cell reconstitution after alpha-beta-depleted transplantation in children. The V end lost 7 bases, the J end lost 0 bases, and 20 bases lay between the germline ends. CDR3 length: 16 residues. CDR1 DFQATT and CDR2 SNEGSKA come from the germline V gene (reference sequence). This clonotype was detected a few times. Researchers prepared the TCRbeta library using unique molecular identifiers, the study reports. Each CDR3 protein is one row after TCRdb ran MiXCR on the PCR reads. The table lists around 600,000 distinct CDR3 sequences, over 15% of them singletons.

This receptor was identified in a human donor who donated a stem cell graft to a child with acute myeloid leukemia. The chain joins TRBV20-1 to TRBJ2-3; D not resolved. This material consisted of PBMCs from the stem cell graft donor, taken from the stem cell graft. The CDR3 bases are TGCAGTGTTTTTATGGTAGCCAAAGATAGCACAGATACGCAGTATTTT. Protein: CSVFMVAKDSTDTQYF.